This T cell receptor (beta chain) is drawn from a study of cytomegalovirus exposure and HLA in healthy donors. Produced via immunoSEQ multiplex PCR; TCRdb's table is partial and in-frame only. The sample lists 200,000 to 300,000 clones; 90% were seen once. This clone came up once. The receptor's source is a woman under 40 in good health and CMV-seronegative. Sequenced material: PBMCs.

The CDR3 sequence: CASGQLEGIYNEQFF. The CDR3 DNA sequence: TGTGCCAGCGGACAGTTGGAGGGGATATACAATGAGCAGTTCTTC. The chain carries TRBV7-2 and TRBJ2-1; D may be TRBD1 or TRBD2 (6 bases each). The length of the CDR3 is 15 residues. Looked up from germline, CDR1 is SGHTA and CDR2 is FQGNSA. The V end lost 8 bases, the J end lost 4 bases, and 18 bases lay between the germline ends.